The TCR beta chain under discussion was sequenced for a study of blood T cell repertoires in COVID-19. About the research overall: Acute and convalescent COVID-19 samples came from the United States, Italy and Spain. T cells, B-cell-depleted T cells, or PBMCs provided the cDNA or gDNA that served as material.

Authors' methods: Quantification of nucleated cells was approximated via reference gene primer amplification. Method: immunoSEQ multiplex PCR; TCRdb's copy keeps in-frame clones and lacks some. D and trimming come from the DNA, and the V and J calls and clone size come from that table. There are around 500,000 clones in the sample; approximately 85% occur only once, and approximately 2.9% lies in the top ten. The CDR3 runs to 16 residues. CDR1 is SGDLS and CDR2 is YYNGEE in the germline V gene. J lost 4 bases, V lost 4 bases, and 12 bases had no gene match. V and J are TRBV9 and TRBJ2-7; TRBD2 matches at 9 bases. This TCR was recovered from a human donor in a cohort sampled during active COVID-19. Source material: peripheral blood. CDR3 region: CASSSGRIAGVYEQYF. The CDR3 coding sequence is TGTGCCAGCAGCTCCGGGCGGATAGCGGGAGTGTACGAGCAGTACTTC.